This T cell receptor beta chain was identified during a study of T cell responses to AZD1222 COVID-19 vaccine. Here immunoSEQ multiplex PCR was the method, and the copy in TCRdb shows in-frame clones only, minus some. The sample contains fewer than 150,000 clones, about 89% of which appear only once. CDR1 and CDR2 from the germline V gene are LNHDA and SQIVND (reference sequence). V was trimmed by 9 bases and J by 0 bases, leaving 16 bases between them. This CDR3 comprises 15 residues. Material: peripheral blood, obtained 28 days after the second AZD1222 dose. The receptor's source is an adult who received the AZD1222 COVID-19 vaccine. V is TRBV19 and J is TRBJ2-3; D not certain. In DNA form, the CDR3 reads TGTGCCAGCAACAAAAGGGAAACTAGCACAGATACGCAGTATTTT. Amino acid sequence: CASNKRETSTDTQYF. Full variable domain (missing parts from reference TRBV19 and TRBJ2-3): DGGITQSPKYLFRKEGQNVTLSCEQNLNHDAMYWYRQDPGQGLRLIYYSQIVNDFQKGDIAEGYSVSREKKESFPLTVTSAQKNPTAFYLCASNKRETSTDTQYFGPGTRLTVL.